Listed below are T cell receptor beta chains from one sample, sequenced in a study of cytomegalovirus exposure and HLA in healthy donors. Produced via immunoSEQ multiplex PCR; TCRdb's table is partial and in-frame only. The sample lists about 180,000 clones; 77% were seen once. Sample: PBMCs. These receptors were collected from a man younger than 35 in good health and CMV-seronegative. Each CDR3 is given with its conserved first and last residue. The order of the fields is J gene, D gene, clone size, V gene, CDR3 DNA, CDR3 protein. D genes are given only for firm matches. Clone size is shown for a subset of rows, as once, few, many or a class of expanded clone.

j_call: TRBJ1-2
d_call: TRBD1
clone_size: -
v_call: TRBV18
cdr3_nt: TGTGCCAGCTCCCCGGTGGGACAGGAACATGGCTACACCTTC
cdr3_aa: CASSPVGQEHGYTF

j_call: TRBJ2-3
d_call: -
clone_size: -
v_call: TRBV15
cdr3_nt: TGTGCCACCAGCAGGGGACACTTCACAGATACGCAGTATTTT
cdr3_aa: CATSRGHFTDTQYF

j_call: TRBJ2-3
d_call: TRBD2
clone_size: -
v_call: TRBV10-2
cdr3_nt: TGCGCCAGCAGTGAGAGGCTAGCGGTTTCAGGAACTGGCACAGATACGCAGTATTTT
cdr3_aa: CASSERLAVSGTGTDTQYF

j_call: TRBJ2-3
d_call: -
clone_size: -
v_call: TRBV7-9
cdr3_nt: TGTGCCAGCAGCTTAGCCGACAGGCCTTTCACAGATACGCAGTATTTT
cdr3_aa: CASSLADRPFTDTQYF

j_call: TRBJ2-7
d_call: -
clone_size: once
v_call: TRBV7-2
cdr3_nt: TGTGCCAGCAGCTTAGGGACACGAGCCTACGAGCAGTACTTC
cdr3_aa: CASSLGTRAYEQYF

j_call: TRBJ2-2
d_call: -
clone_size: -
v_call: TRBV14
cdr3_nt: TGTGCCAGCAGCCAAGCCACACGTCTAGTCATGAACACCGGGGAGCTGTTTTTT
cdr3_aa: CASSQATRLVMNTGELFF

j_call: TRBJ2-7
d_call: -
clone_size: -
v_call: TRBV6-6
cdr3_nt: TGTGCCAGCAGCCAGATTTACGAGCAGTACTTC
cdr3_aa: CASSQIYEQYF

j_call: TRBJ2-1
d_call: -
clone_size: -
v_call: TRBV6-5
cdr3_nt: TGTGCCAGCAGTTACGAGGGCGTGGGCTTGAATGAGCAGTTCTTC
cdr3_aa: CASSYEGVGLNEQFF

j_call: TRBJ2-3
d_call: -
clone_size: -
v_call: TRBV7-3
cdr3_nt: TGTGCCAGCAGCTTACAGGGGCAAGTACCCACAGATACGCAGTATTTT
cdr3_aa: CASSLQGQVPTDTQYF

j_call: TRBJ1-1
d_call: -
clone_size: -
v_call: TRBV9
cdr3_nt: TGTGCCAGCAGCGTAGACTATTGGATGGCGGGGACTGAAGCTTTCTTT
cdr3_aa: CASSVDYWMAGTEAFF

j_call: TRBJ2-1
d_call: TRBD2
clone_size: -
v_call: TRBV5-8
cdr3_nt: TGTGCCAGCAGCTTGGTGGCGGGGGTCTCCTACAATGAGCAGTTCTTC
cdr3_aa: CASSLVAGVSYNEQFF

j_call: TRBJ1-2
d_call: -
clone_size: -
v_call: TRBV29-1
cdr3_nt: TGCAGCGTCGAGCGGCCGCTCGAATGGGGCTACACCTTC
cdr3_aa: CSVERPLEWGYTF

j_call: TRBJ1-2
d_call: -
clone_size: -
v_call: TRBV6-6
cdr3_nt: TGTGCCAGCAGTTACGTACGGGGGAACTATGGCTACACCTTC
cdr3_aa: CASSYVRGNYGYTF

j_call: TRBJ2-2
d_call: -
clone_size: -
v_call: TRBV7-9
cdr3_nt: TGTGCCAGCAGCTTAGGTGGGCAGGGCTGGACCGGGGAGCTGTTTTTT
cdr3_aa: CASSLGGQGWTGELFF

j_call: TRBJ1-2
d_call: -
clone_size: -
v_call: TRBV15
cdr3_nt: TGTGCCACCAGCAGAGATATTAGGGGCGATTGGGGCTACACCTTC
cdr3_aa: CATSRDIRGDWGYTF

j_call: TRBJ1-6
d_call: -
clone_size: -
v_call: TRBV5-4
cdr3_nt: TGTGCCAGCAGCTTGGAAGGGGCTAATTCACCCCTCCACTTT
cdr3_aa: CASSLEGANSPLHF

j_call: TRBJ2-4
d_call: TRBD2
clone_size: few
v_call: TRBV7-8
cdr3_nt: TGTGCCAGCAGCGCCCGACTAGCGGGAGTGATGCACATTCAGTACTTC
cdr3_aa: CASSARLAGVMHIQYF

j_call: TRBJ2-1
d_call: TRBD2
clone_size: once
v_call: TRBV5-6
cdr3_nt: TGTGCCAGCAGCTTTGGTGCGGGAGTAGGGCCCTGGGGAAATGAGCAGTTCTTC
cdr3_aa: CASSFGAGVGPWGNEQFF

j_call: TRBJ1-3
d_call: -
clone_size: -
v_call: TRBV11-2
cdr3_nt: TGTGCCAGCAGCTTAGGATTCAGGGGTGGAAACACCATATATTTT
cdr3_aa: CASSLGFRGGNTIYF

j_call: TRBJ1-2
d_call: -
clone_size: few
v_call: TRBV4-3
cdr3_nt: TGCGCCAGCAGCCAAGCTACAGGGCTAAGACCCCCCTATGGCTACACCTTC
cdr3_aa: CASSQATGLRPPYGYTF

j_call: TRBJ2-7
d_call: -
clone_size: once
v_call: TRBV7-9
cdr3_nt: TGTGCCAGCAGCTTCTCAGTGGGCGGGGACGAGCAGTACTTC
cdr3_aa: CASSFSVGGDEQYF

j_call: TRBJ1-2
d_call: TRBD1
clone_size: few
v_call: TRBV5-1
cdr3_nt: TGCGCCAGCAGCCGGGACAGGGATGGCTACACCTTC
cdr3_aa: CASSRDRDGYTF

j_call: TRBJ1-5
d_call: TRBD1
clone_size: -
v_call: TRBV30
cdr3_nt: TGTGCCTGGAGCAGACAGGGTGGGAGCAATCAGCCCCAGCATTTT
cdr3_aa: CAWSRQGGSNQPQHF

j_call: TRBJ2-5
d_call: -
clone_size: few
v_call: TRBV2
cdr3_nt: TGTGCCAGCAGTGGCGGCTATCAAGAGACCCAGTACTTC
cdr3_aa: CASSGGYQETQYF

j_call: TRBJ2-7
d_call: -
clone_size: -
v_call: TRBV10-3
cdr3_nt: TGTGCCATCAGTGAGTCTGGGGGGAGCTCCTACGAGCAGTACTTC
cdr3_aa: CAISESGGSSYEQYF

j_call: TRBJ1-3
d_call: -
clone_size: -
v_call: TRBV7-2
cdr3_nt: TGTGCCAGCAGCCACGGACAGGGAAACACCATATATTTT
cdr3_aa: CASSHGQGNTIYF

j_call: TRBJ2-1
d_call: TRBD1
clone_size: -
v_call: TRBV10-3
cdr3_nt: TGTGCCATCAGTGGGGGACAGGGGGTTGACGATGAGCAGTTCTTC
cdr3_aa: CAISGGQGVDDEQFF

j_call: TRBJ1-2
d_call: TRBD1
clone_size: once
v_call: TRBV30
cdr3_nt: TGTGCCTGGAGCGCGGGACAGGCTTATGGCTACACCTTC
cdr3_aa: CAWSAGQAYGYTF

j_call: TRBJ2-7
d_call: -
clone_size: -
v_call: TRBV5-6
cdr3_nt: TGTGCCAGCAGCTTGGCCGGACTGCCCGAGCAGTACTTC
cdr3_aa: CASSLAGLPEQYF

j_call: TRBJ2-1
d_call: TRBD2
clone_size: -
v_call: TRBV4-2
cdr3_nt: TGTGCCAGCAGCCCGGGACTAGCGGGGGCCCGCGAGCAGTTCTTC
cdr3_aa: CASSPGLAGAREQFF

j_call: TRBJ1-6
d_call: -
clone_size: -
v_call: TRBV10-3
cdr3_nt: TGTGCCATCGGAAGAGAGCCGGCGGATTCACCCCTCCACTTT
cdr3_aa: CAIGREPADSPLHF

j_call: TRBJ1-2
d_call: TRBD1
clone_size: -
v_call: TRBV4-3
cdr3_nt: TGCGCCAGCAGCCAGGCCGGGACAGGGAAAAGGGGCTATGGCTACACCTTC
cdr3_aa: CASSQAGTGKRGYGYTF

j_call: TRBJ2-7
d_call: TRBD1
clone_size: -
v_call: TRBV11-2
cdr3_nt: TGTGCCAGCAGCCCTGGGACAGTTTCCTACGAGCAGTACTTC
cdr3_aa: CASSPGTVSYEQYF

j_call: TRBJ2-1
d_call: TRBD1
clone_size: once
v_call: TRBV27
cdr3_nt: TGTGCCAGTCGTTCCGGGACAGCCTACAATGAGCAGTTCTTC
cdr3_aa: CASRSGTAYNEQFF

j_call: TRBJ2-1
d_call: -
clone_size: -
v_call: TRBV19
cdr3_nt: TGTGCCAGTAGGCGGGACGGCAACTCCTACAATGAGCAGTTCTTC
cdr3_aa: CASRRDGNSYNEQFF

j_call: TRBJ2-7
d_call: TRBD1
clone_size: -
v_call: TRBV29-1
cdr3_nt: TGCAGCGTTGAAGGCAGGGGGCCCCTTCCCGAGCAGTACTTC
cdr3_aa: CSVEGRGPLPEQYF

j_call: TRBJ2-5
d_call: -
clone_size: -
v_call: TRBV21-1
cdr3_nt: TGTGCCAGTCCCGAGGACAGGGTGGTAGGGGAGACCCAGTACTTC
cdr3_aa: CASPEDRVVGETQYF

j_call: TRBJ1-3
d_call: -
clone_size: few
v_call: TRBV4-2
cdr3_nt: TGTGCCAGCAGCCAAGAGACAGGACGATCTGGAAACACCATATATTTT
cdr3_aa: CASSQETGRSGNTIYF

j_call: TRBJ2-3
d_call: -
clone_size: -
v_call: TRBV6-1
cdr3_nt: TGTGCCAGCAGTGCAAGCGGAAGCACAGATACGCAGTATTTT
cdr3_aa: CASSASGSTDTQYF

j_call: TRBJ2-7
d_call: -
clone_size: -
v_call: TRBV7-9
cdr3_nt: TGTGCCAGCAGCTTACAGGGGCCCGAGCAGTACTTC
cdr3_aa: CASSLQGPEQYF

j_call: TRBJ2-4
d_call: TRBD1
clone_size: -
v_call: TRBV5-8
cdr3_nt: TGTGCCAGCAGCTCCGAACGACAGGGGGAAGCCAAAAACATTCAGTACTTC
cdr3_aa: CASSSERQGEAKNIQYF

j_call: TRBJ1-5
d_call: -
clone_size: -
v_call: TRBV6-1
cdr3_nt: TGTGCCAGCAGTGAATTCCGGACAAACAATCAGCCCCAGCATTTT
cdr3_aa: CASSEFRTNNQPQHF

j_call: TRBJ2-1
d_call: -
clone_size: -
v_call: TRBV5-1
cdr3_nt: TGCGCCAGCAGCTTGGGCGGTGAGCAGTTCTTC
cdr3_aa: CASSLGGEQFF

j_call: TRBJ2-2
d_call: TRBD2
clone_size: -
v_call: TRBV4-3
cdr3_nt: TGCGCCAGCAGCCAAGACGCCGCGGGGGAGGGCGGGGAGCTGTTTTTT
cdr3_aa: CASSQDAAGEGGELFF

j_call: TRBJ1-3
d_call: TRBD1
clone_size: -
v_call: TRBV23-1
cdr3_nt: TGCGCCAGCGGCTACCGTTTGGGACAGTACTCTGGAAACACCATATATTTT
cdr3_aa: CASGYRLGQYSGNTIYF

j_call: TRBJ2-1
d_call: TRBD2
clone_size: -
v_call: TRBV27
cdr3_nt: TGTGCCAGCAGTGACCGAGACGGGGGGGTCAATGAGCAGTTCTTC
cdr3_aa: CASSDRDGGVNEQFF

j_call: TRBJ1-2
d_call: TRBD1
clone_size: -
v_call: TRBV2
cdr3_nt: TGTGCCAGCAGGCCGGAACAGGGGGCTCGTGGCTACACCTTC
cdr3_aa: CASRPEQGARGYTF

j_call: TRBJ2-5
d_call: -
clone_size: -
v_call: TRBV7-6
cdr3_nt: TGTGCCAGCAGCTCAGACGGGATCGGGACCCAGTACTTC
cdr3_aa: CASSSDGIGTQYF

j_call: TRBJ1-2
d_call: -
clone_size: few
v_call: TRBV5-8
cdr3_nt: TGTGCCAGCAGCTTTTTCGGGGTCGAGGGCTACACCTTC
cdr3_aa: CASSFFGVEGYTF